The rows below give T cell receptor beta chains drawn from one sample of a study of cytomegalovirus exposure and HLA in healthy donors. TCRdb keeps only in-frame clones here, not all; method: immunoSEQ multiplex PCR. The sample contains some 160,000 clones, roughly 85% of which appear only once. The sequenced sample was PBMCs. Receptor source: a male donor in good health and CMV-seronegative. CDR3s include the opening cysteine and the closing phenylalanine or tryptophan. The D gene is left open where the match is weak. Clone size is shown for a subset of rows, as once, few, many or a class of expanded clone.

d_gene	v_gene	j_gene	abundance	len	CDR3aa	CDR3nt
NA	TRBV7-8	TRBJ1-1	NA	14	CASSSVGGNTEAFF	TGTGCCAGCAGTTCAGTGGGGGGGAACACTGAAGCTTTCTTT
NA	TRBV7-9	TRBJ2-7	few	15	CSSSLVQVGNYEQYF	TGTTCCAGCAGCTTAGTACAGGTGGGGAACTACGAGCAGTACTTC
TRBD1	TRBV5-4	TRBJ2-1	few	13	CASSLGQGNEQFF	TGTGCCAGCAGCTTGGGACAGGGTAATGAGCAGTTCTTC
NA	TRBV9	TRBJ1-2	NA	14	CASSGNRPDYGYTF	TGTGCCAGCAGCGGAAACAGGCCAGACTATGGCTACACCTTC
NA	TRBV5-8	TRBJ2-1	NA	11	CASSQYNEQFF	TGTGCCAGCAGCCAATACAATGAGCAGTTCTTC
TRBD1	TRBV6-5	TRBJ2-3	NA	14	CASSIGQGTDTQYF	TGTGCCAGCAGCATCGGACAGGGGACAGATACGCAGTATTTT
TRBD1	TRBV4-2	TRBJ2-7	NA	15	CASSLTSGTAYEQYF	TGTGCCAGCAGCCTTACCTCCGGGACAGCCTACGAGCAGTACTTC
TRBD1	TRBV19	TRBJ1-5	NA	15	CASSILGQSNQPQHF	TGTGCCAGTAGTATCCTGGGACAGAGCAATCAGCCCCAGCATTTT
NA	TRBV19	TRBJ2-1	NA	15	CASSMHLGAEDEQFF	TGTGCCAGTAGTATGCATCTGGGGGCCGAGGATGAGCAGTTCTTC
TRBD1	TRBV25-1	TRBJ1-3	NA	14	CASSHLDRENTIYF	TGTGCCAGCAGCCATCTCGACAGGGAAAACACCATATATTTT
NA	TRBV6-5	TRBJ1-1	NA	14	CASSPREYNTEAFF	TGTGCCAGCAGTCCGCGAGAGTATAACACTGAAGCTTTCTTT
TRBD1	TRBV7-3	TRBJ2-5	NA	16	CASSPLGQGRGETQYF	TGTGCCAGCAGCCCCCTTGGACAGGGGAGAGGAGAGACCCAGTACTTC
TRBD2	TRBV28	TRBJ2-7	NA	13	CASNAGGPYEQYF	TGTGCCAGCAATGCGGGGGGCCCATACGAGCAGTACTTC
TRBD2	TRBV6-1	TRBJ2-3	NA	16	CASSEGAGGGTDTQYF	TGTGCCAGCAGTGAGGGAGCGGGGGGTGGCACAGATACGCAGTATTTT
NA	TRBV29-1	TRBJ2-7	NA	13	CSVRGQRTYEQYF	TGCAGCGTTCGTGGACAGCGGACCTACGAGCAGTACTTC
TRBD1	TRBV7-8	TRBJ2-3	NA	13	CASSRTGTDTQYF	TGTGCCAGCAGCAGGACAGGGACAGATACGCAGTATTTT
NA	TRBV4-3	TRBJ2-5	NA	15	CASSQGLTAQETQYF	TGCGCCAGCAGCCAAGGTTTAACAGCCCAAGAGACCCAGTACTTC
NA	TRBV2	TRBJ2-3	NA	11	CASKSGDTQYF	TGTGCCAGCAAAAGCGGGGATACGCAGTATTTT
TRBD2	TRBV7-2	TRBJ2-7	NA	17	CASSLVTSGGAVYEQYF	TGTGCCAGCAGCTTAGTTACTAGCGGGGGGGCCGTGTACGAGCAGTACTTC
TRBD1	TRBV18	TRBJ1-3	NA	14	CASSPPGQWDTIYF	TGTGCCAGCTCACCACCGGGACAGTGGGACACCATATATTTT
NA	TRBV6-5	TRBJ2-7	NA	12	CASKTSDYEQYF	TGTGCCAGCAAGACTTCTGACTACGAGCAGTACTTC
TRBD2	TRBV27	TRBJ2-1	NA	16	CASTPGGGITYNEQFF	TGTGCCAGCACCCCCGGGGGGGGGATAACCTACAATGAGCAGTTCTTC
TRBD1	TRBV18	TRBJ2-5	NA	15	CASSPSRGREETQYF	TGTGCCAGCTCACCAAGCAGGGGGCGGGAAGAGACCCAGTACTTC
NA	TRBV6-1	TRBJ1-1	NA	13	CASSGTVNTEAFF	TGTGCCAGCAGTGGAACAGTGAACACTGAAGCTTTCTTT
NA	TRBV10-3	TRBJ2-7	once	15	CAISEVKGGSYEQYF	TGTGCCATCAGTGAGGTCAAAGGCGGCTCCTACGAGCAGTACTTC
NA	TRBV6-5	TRBJ2-1	NA	14	CASTNRSSYNEQFF	TGTGCCAGTACGAACAGGAGCTCCTACAATGAGCAGTTCTTC
NA	TRBV9	TRBJ2-6	NA	14	CASSAVSGANVLTF	TGTGCCAGCAGCGCTGTTTCGGGGGCCAACGTCCTGACTTTC
NA	TRBV25-1	TRBJ2-1	NA	15	CASNEGRGSFPEQFF	TGTGCCAGCAATGAGGGTAGGGGCTCTTTTCCGGAGCAGTTCTTC
NA	TRBV27	TRBJ1-6	NA	13	CASSSLRDSPLHF	TGTGCCAGCAGTTCACTCAGGGATTCACCCCTCCACTTT
TRBD1	TRBV6-1	TRBJ1-2	NA	13	CASRDSPSEGYTF	TGTGCCAGCCGGGACAGCCCCTCTGAGGGCTACACCTTC
NA	TRBV6-1	TRBJ1-1	NA	14	CASIDGPPLTEAFF	TGTGCCAGCATCGATGGGCCTCCACTCACTGAAGCTTTCTTT
NA	TRBV9	TRBJ2-5	few	15	CASSVMGEVEETQYF	TGTGCCAGCAGCGTAATGGGGGAGGTGGAAGAGACCCAGTACTTC
TRBD1	TRBV7-2	TRBJ2-7	NA	16	CASSTDRDSNSYEQYF	TGTGCCAGCAGCACCGACCGGGACAGTAACTCCTACGAGCAGTACTTC
TRBD1	TRBV4-1	TRBJ1-5	NA	16	CASSQGTGGSNQPQHF	TGCGCCAGCAGCCAAGGGACAGGGGGAAGCAATCAGCCCCAGCATTTT
NA	TRBV6-1	TRBJ1-6	NA	15	CASSERGSYNSPLHF	TGTGCCAGCAGTGAAAGGGGCTCCTATAATTCACCCCTCCACTTT
NA	TRBV6-4	TRBJ2-2	NA	16	CASRLEEGVYTGELFF	TGTGCCAGCAGGCTAGAGGAGGGAGTGTACACCGGGGAGCTGTTTTTT
NA	TRBV7-6	TRBJ1-4	NA	12	CASSLRNEKLFF	TGTGCCAGCAGCCTCCGTAATGAAAAACTGTTTTTT
NA	TRBV19	TRBJ2-7	NA	15	CASSQIRDSNYEQYF	TGTGCCAGTAGCCAAATCCGGGACTCCAACTACGAGCAGTACTTC
NA	TRBV4-3	TRBJ2-3	NA	15	CASSQWTLSTDTQYF	TGCGCCAGCAGCCAATGGACACTTAGCACAGATACGCAGTATTTT
NA	TRBV7-6	TRBJ2-1	NA	17	CASSLEGQRRGANEQFF	TGTGCCAGCAGCTTAGAGGGGCAGCGCCGGGGGGCGAATGAGCAGTTCTTC
TRBD2	TRBV11-2	TRBJ2-1	NA	18	CASSLTGASGGHYNEQFF	TGTGCCAGCAGCTTAACAGGGGCTAGCGGGGGGCATTACAATGAGCAGTTCTTC
NA	TRBV21-1	TRBJ1-3	NA	19	CASSKALVWEGSSGNTIYF	TGTGCCAGCAGCAAAGCTCTGGTTTGGGAGGGATCCTCTGGAAACACCATATATTTT
NA	TRBV20-1	TRBJ2-3	NA	11	CSAFPGDTQYF	TGCAGTGCTTTTCCGGGGGATACGCAGTATTTT
NA	TRBV7-2	TRBJ1-4	NA	16	CASSLAPTGSNEKLFF	TGTGCCAGCAGCTTAGCCCCAACAGGGTCTAATGAAAAACTGTTTTTT
NA	TRBV7-2	TRBJ1-4	NA	15	CASSRPGVQSEKLFF	TGTGCCAGCAGCCGTCCGGGGGTCCAAAGTGAAAAACTGTTTTTT
TRBD2	TRBV6-5	TRBJ2-7	NA	14	CASSYGAGGGEQYF	TGTGCCAGCAGTTACGGAGCGGGGGGAGGCGAGCAGTACTTC
NA	TRBV6-6	TRBJ1-2	NA	15	CASSYSGVTDYGYTF	TGTGCCAGCAGTTACAGCGGGGTAACGGATTATGGCTACACCTTC
NA	TRBV4-2	TRBJ1-1	NA	16	CASSQYGGGGNTEAFF	TGTGCCAGCAGCCAATACGGGGGAGGGGGGAACACTGAAGCTTTCTTT
NA	TRBV21-1	TRBJ2-7	NA	16	CASNESGPRSPYEQYF	TGTGCCAGCAACGAATCTGGGCCTCGGTCCCCCTACGAGCAGTACTTC
NA	TRBV4-2	TRBJ1-1	NA	17	CASSQEFGPGRNTEAFF	TGTGCCAGCAGCCAAGAGTTCGGTCCGGGGAGAAACACTGAAGCTTTCTTT
NA	TRBV5-5	TRBJ2-1	NA	13	CASSSQDGREQFF	TGTGCCAGCAGCTCTCAGGATGGTCGTGAGCAGTTCTTC
TRBD2	TRBV7-2	TRBJ2-1	NA	15	CASSLGWLADNEQFF	TGTGCCAGCAGCTTAGGTTGGCTAGCGGACAATGAGCAGTTCTTC
TRBD1	TRBV6-1	TRBJ2-7	NA	14	CASSQDRGLYEQYF	TGTGCCAGCAGCCAAGACAGGGGGCTCTACGAGCAGTACTTC
NA	TRBV18	TRBJ2-7	NA	13	CASSHSGDEEQYF	TGTGCCAGCTCCCATTCGGGGGACGAGGAGCAGTACTTC
NA	TRBV27	TRBJ2-7	NA	14	CASSPYRGGYEQYF	TGTGCCAGCAGTCCGTACAGGGGAGGCTACGAGCAGTACTTC
NA	TRBV7-2	TRBJ2-1	NA	17	CASSPQQGQRRFNEQFF	TGTGCCAGCAGCCCTCAACAGGGCCAAAGGCGATTCAATGAGCAGTTCTTC
TRBD1	TRBV27	TRBJ1-5	NA	16	CASSPTGQGANQPQHF	TGTGCCAGCAGCCCAACTGGACAGGGGGCCAATCAGCCCCAGCATTTT